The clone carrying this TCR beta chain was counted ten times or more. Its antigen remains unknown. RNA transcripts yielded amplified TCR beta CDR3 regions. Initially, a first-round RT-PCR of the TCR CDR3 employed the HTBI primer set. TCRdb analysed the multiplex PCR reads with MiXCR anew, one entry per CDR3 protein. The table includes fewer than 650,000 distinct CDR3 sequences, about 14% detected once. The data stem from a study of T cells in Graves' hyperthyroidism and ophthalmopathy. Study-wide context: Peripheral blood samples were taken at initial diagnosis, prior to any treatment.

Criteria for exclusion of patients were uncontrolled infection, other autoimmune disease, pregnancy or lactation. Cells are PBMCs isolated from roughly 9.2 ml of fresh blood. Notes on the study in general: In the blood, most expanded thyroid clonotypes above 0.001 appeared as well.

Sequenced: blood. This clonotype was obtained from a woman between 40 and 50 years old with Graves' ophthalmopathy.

CDR3 nucleotide sequence: TGTGCCAGCAGTTTATTCGCGGGAGGCACTGAAGCTTTCTTT. Amino acid sequence: CASSLFAGGTEAFF. This chain joins TRBV12-3 or TRBV12-4 and TRBJ1-1, with no clear D. Trimming removed 2 bases at V and 4 bases at J, with 11 bases between. This CDR3 has 14 residues.